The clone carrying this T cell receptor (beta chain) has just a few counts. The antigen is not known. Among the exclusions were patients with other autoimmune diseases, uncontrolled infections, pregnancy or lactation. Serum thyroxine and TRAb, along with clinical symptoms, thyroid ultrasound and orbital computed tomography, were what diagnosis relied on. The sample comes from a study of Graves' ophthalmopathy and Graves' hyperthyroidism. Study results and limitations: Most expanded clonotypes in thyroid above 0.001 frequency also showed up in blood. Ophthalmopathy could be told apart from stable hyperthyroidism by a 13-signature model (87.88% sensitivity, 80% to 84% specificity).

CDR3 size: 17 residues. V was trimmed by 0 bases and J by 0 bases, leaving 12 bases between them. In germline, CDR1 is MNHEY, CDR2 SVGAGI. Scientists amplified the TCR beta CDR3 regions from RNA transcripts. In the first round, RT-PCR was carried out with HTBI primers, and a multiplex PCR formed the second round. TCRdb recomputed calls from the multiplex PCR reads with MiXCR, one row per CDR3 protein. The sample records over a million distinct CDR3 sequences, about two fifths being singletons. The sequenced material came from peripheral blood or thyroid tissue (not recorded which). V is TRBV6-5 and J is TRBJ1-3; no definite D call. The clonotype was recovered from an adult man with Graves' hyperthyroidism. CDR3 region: CASSYSTSNPSGNTIYF. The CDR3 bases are TGTGCCAGCAGTTACTCGACATCGAACCCCTCTGGAAACACCATATATTTT.